The 11 T cell receptor beta chains listed next were all sequenced from one sample in a study of blood T cell repertoires in COVID-19. Sequenced by immunoSEQ multiplex PCR; TCRdb stores in-frame clones only, minus some. This sample has over 120,000 clones, with just under 90% found just once. The sequencing input was peripheral blood. The receptors stem from a woman in her fifties or sixties with active or convalescent COVID-19.

As for this clone: Other DNA variants within this sample encode the same CDR3. The chain couples TRBV6-5 to TRBJ1-3; 8 bases are shared with TRBD1. Germline assignment: CDR1 MNHEY and CDR2 SVGAGI. CDR3 size: 14 residues. V was pared by 5 bases and J by 2 bases, with 2 bases of the junction left unmatched. The CDR3, as DNA: TGTGCCAGCAGTAGGACAGGGCCTGGAAACACCATATATTTT. The encoded protein is CASSRTGPGNTIYF.

This clone was counted between two and nine times. The chain has TRBV27 and TRBJ1-5; D remains ambiguous. V was pared by 3 bases and J by 3 bases, with 12 bases between. The CDR3 spans 15 residues. CDR1 and CDR2 (germline): MNHEY, SMNVEV (reference sequence). The CDR3 spells CASSLGRPYNQPQHF. The CDR3 region has the DNA TGTGCCAGCAGTTTGGGCAGACCTTACAATCAGCCCCAGCATTTT.

This clone came up once. The V call is TRBV4-1, the J call TRBJ2-3; no clear D. CDR3 length: 14 amino acids. Trimming removed 1 base from V and 7 bases from J, with 12 bases in between. Per germline, CDR1 MGHRA and CDR2 YSYEKL. This chain's CDR3 is CASSQVFVAHTQYF. CDR3 DNA: TGCGCCAGCAGCCAAGTTTTCGTGGCCCATACGCAGTATTTT.

The count of this clone is one. The chain carries TRBV19 and TRBJ2-3; the match to TRBD2 covers 8 bases. The CDR3 runs to 15 residues. Germline trimming cut 3 bases from V and 3 bases from J; bases unmatched to any gene: 5. The germline V gene has CDR1 LNHDA and CDR2 SQIVND (reference sequence). CDR3 region: CASSIGGGRTDTQYF. Here the CDR3 DNA reads TGTGCCAGTAGTATTGGCGGGGGGAGAACAGATACGCAGTATTTT.

V and J are TRBV7-3 and TRBJ2-6; 8 bases agree with TRBD2. CDR1 SGHTA and CDR2 FQGTGA come from the germline V gene. The J segment lost 0 bases and the V segment lost 6 bases, leaving 7 bases of the junction unmatched. The CDR3 contains 17 residues. CDR3 region: CASSRRGASSGANVLTF. The CDR3 bases are TGTGCCAGCAGTCGGCGGGGGGCCAGCTCTGGGGCCAACGTCCTGACTTTC.

The chain employs TRBV7-9 and TRBJ1-1; 8 bases fit TRBD1. Germline V CDR1 and CDR2: SEHNR, FQNEAQ (reference sequence). CDR3 length equals 12 residues. V shed 6 bases, J shed 7 bases, and the junction held 4 bases outside the gene matches. The CDR3 DNA is TGTGCCAGCAGTCGACAGGGGATTGAAGCTTTCTTT. Translating gives CASSRQGIEAFF.

This clone showed up just a few times. The gene calls are TRBV6-2 or TRBV6-3 and TRBJ2-3; 10 bases fit TRBD2. CDR3 length: 15 residues. The V and J ends lost 6 bases and 6 bases, in that order; junction bases with no gene match: 9. Germline V gene sequence: CDR1 MNHEY, CDR2 SVGEGT. The CDR3 bases are TGTGCCAGCAGCACTCATAGCGGGGGGTCGGATACGCAGTATTTT. It encodes CASSTHSGGSDTQYF.

This clone occurred once. V is TRBV5-1 and J is TRBJ2-1, with a weak D call TRBD2 (6 bases). The CDR3 totals 15 residues. Trimming removed 0 bases from V and 9 bases from J, with 16 bases in between. CDR1 is SGHRS, CDR2 YFSETQ, per germline. The CDR3: CASSLDSGTSSEQFF. Written as DNA, the CDR3 is TGCGCCAGCAGCTTGGATTCGGGGACTTCGAGTGAGCAGTTCTTC.

This clone was counted once. The chain combines TRBV18 with TRBJ2-5, with unresolved D. Germline CDR1 and CDR2: KGHSH and LQKENI. V gave up 6 bases and J gave up 4 bases, with 12 bases separating them. The CDR3 totals 13 residues. This CDR3 is CASSYGFRETQYF. CDR3 bases: TGTGCCAGCTCCTACGGGTTTCGAGAGACCCAGTACTTC. The full variable domain, completed using reference TRBV18 and TRBJ2-5, is NAGVMQNPRHLVRRRGQEARLRCSPMKGHSHVYWYRQLPEEGLKFMVYLQKENIIDESGMPKERFSAEFPKEGPSILRIQQVVRGDSAAYFCASSYGFRETQYFGPGTRLLVL.

There are a few counts of this clone. The sample carries other DNA sequences with the same CDR3. The chain couples TRBV27 to TRBJ2-7; 8 bases align to TRBD1. The length of the CDR3 is 13 residues. Germline V CDR1 and CDR2: MNHEY, SMNVEV (reference sequence). The V segment lost 3 bases and the J segment 4 bases; nucleotides outside the gene matches: 2. The CDR3 reads CASSLRDRYEQYF. CDR3 nucleotide sequence: TGTGCCAGCAGTTTGAGGGACAGGTACGAGCAGTACTTC.

This sequence joins TRBV3-1 (or the pseudogene TRBV3-2) and TRBJ1-1; TRBD1 aligns across 10 bases. The CDR3 spans 15 residues. Germline CDR1 and CDR2: LGHDT and YNNKEL (reference sequence). The junction had 9 bases not matched to a gene; V was cut back by 6 bases and J by 5 bases. The CDR3 DNA reads TGTGCCAGCAGGGACACCGGGACAGGGGATACTGAAGCTTTCTTT. Translation: CASRDTGTGDTEAFF.